Here is one TCR beta chain with its context. The authors' processing: Reference gene primer amplification yielded estimated nucleated cell counts. Produced via immunoSEQ multiplex PCR; TCRdb's table is partial and in-frame only. Clonal size and the V and J genes are those of that table, whereas D and trimming came from the DNA. The sample lists 200,000 or so clones; 80% to 85% were seen once. CDR1 is MDHEN and CDR2 is SYDVKM in the germline V gene. With V trimmed by 1 base and J by 4 bases, 3 bases remained unmatched. This CDR3 region has 14 residues. These data are taken from a study of blood T cell repertoires in COVID-19. Across the study: Samples of COVID-19 (acute and convalescent) were obtained from the United States, Italy and Spain.

Clinical histories supplied by participants themselves formed the basis of cohort assignment. Sequenced: PBMCs or T cells enriched from blood (not recorded which). The chain links TRBV28 to TRBJ1-2; 7 nucleotides match TRBD1. This clonotype was obtained from a man aged 40-49 years who had recovered from COVID-19. The DNA of the CDR3 is TGTGCCAGCAGTTTATACAGGGGCGCCTATGGCTACACCTTC. It specifies CASSLYRGAYGYTF.